This T cell receptor beta chain was identified in a study of cytomegalovirus exposure and HLA in healthy donors. Findings and caveats of the study: Listed as cytomegalovirus-associated were roughly 180 TCR beta chains. High sensitivity and specificity were reportedly achieved when the classifier diagnosed cytomegalovirus status. A later analysis found first-cohort TCR clusters tended to co-occur in the 90 to 150 validation repertoires.

A note on this clone: What it recognizes is unknown.

The CDR3 runs to 13 residues. Germline CDR1 is SEHNR and CDR2 is FQNEAQ (reference sequence). The V gene end was trimmed by 4 bases and the J gene end by 10 bases; junction bases not matched to a gene: 9. Produced via immunoSEQ multiplex PCR; TCRdb's table is partial and in-frame only. The sample includes about 110,000 clones, approximately 94% of them seen just once. From the 120-subject validation cohort, which was separate from the roughly 610-subject first cohort, the donors were drawn. The chain joins TRBV7-9 to TRBJ1-1; 7 nucleotides line up with TRBD1. The sample consisted of PBMCs. This receptor was taken from a woman under 30 in good health and CMV-seronegative. In DNA form, the CDR3 reads TGTGCCAGCAGCTCCGGACAGGAAGGCTCAGCTTTCTTT. Translated: CASSSGQEGSAFF.